This T cell receptor (beta chain) emerged from a study of cytomegalovirus exposure and HLA in healthy donors. The wider study: Unique TCR beta sequences numbering 95 million to 130 million came from about 179 million T cells in an earlier analysis. Study findings and constraints: Some highly shared sequence variants likely arose as a pipeline artifact. In a later analysis, TCR beta V- and J-gene trimming was associated with a missense DCLRE1C variant. The HLA-A and HLA-B alleles of most subjects were reportedly predicted accurately from TCR beta sequences.

The PCR contained 60 Vbeta and 13 Jbeta primers. The data were produced by immunoSEQ multiplex PCR, yet TCRdb's version contains in-frame clones alone and is incomplete. The profile shows about 130,000 clones, 80% of them singletons. With regard to this clone: What it binds is unknown.

Sequencing was done on a sample of PBMCs. This receptor was taken from a man aged 40-55 years in good health and CMV-seronegative.

Here the CDR3 DNA reads TGTGCCAGCAGCGTAGCTGGGGGGGCCAACACCGGGGAGCTGTTTTTT. This translates into CASSVAGGANTGELFF. The chain is built from TRBV9 and TRBJ2-2; TRBD2 might be the D (7 bases). Trimming left V 0 bases short and J 2 bases short, with 11 bases between. This CDR3 comprises 16 residues. Germline CDR1 reads SGDLS; CDR2 reads YYNGEE.